The subject of this entry is one TCR beta chain. The antigen remains unidentified. These data are taken from a study of T cell responses to AZD1222 COVID-19 vaccine. Study-wide results and caveats: Across spike, vaccine-associated CD4 TCRs were found, dominant at 160-218 and 743-854.

V lost 4 bases and J lost 0, with 10 bases in between. This CDR3 comprises 15 residues. Germline V gene sequence: CDR1 LGHNA, CDR2 YSLEER. Measured with immunoSEQ multiplex PCR; TCRdb has only the in-frame clones, and not every one. The sample contains 150,000 to 200,000 clones, 88% of which appear only once. The clonotype was recovered from an adult who received the AZD1222 COVID-19 vaccine. The source was peripheral blood, collected 28 days after the second AZD1222 dose. V and J are TRBV4-3 and TRBJ2-1; D is unclear. This CDR3 reads CASSLLSNSYNEQFF. As DNA, the CDR3 is TGCGCCAGCAGCCTTTTAAGCAACTCCTACAATGAGCAGTTCTTC.